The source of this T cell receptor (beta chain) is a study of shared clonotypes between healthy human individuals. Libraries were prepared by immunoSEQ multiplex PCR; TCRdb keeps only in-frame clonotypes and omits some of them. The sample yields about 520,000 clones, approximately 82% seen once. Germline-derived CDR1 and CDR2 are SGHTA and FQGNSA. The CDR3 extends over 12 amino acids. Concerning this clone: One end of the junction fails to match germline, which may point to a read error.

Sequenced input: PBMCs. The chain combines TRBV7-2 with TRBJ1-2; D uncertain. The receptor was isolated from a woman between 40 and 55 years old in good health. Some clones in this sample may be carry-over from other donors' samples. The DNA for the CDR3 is TGTGCCAGCAGCTTAGGAGGGTTTTGGGCCCACTTC. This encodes CASSLGGFWAHF.